One sample yielded the 16 T cell receptor beta chains listed below, sequenced in a study of beta chain features in type 1 diabetes. Study-wide findings and caveats: Within each of all four CD4+ subsets, Type 1 diabetes patients had TCRB CDR3s that were moderately but significantly shorter.

Of the isolated RNA, all was reverse transcribed, and so the sequenced material was expressed TCRB transcripts. Method: immunoSEQ multiplex PCR; TCRdb's copy keeps in-frame clones and lacks some. The table shows 120,000 or so clones, with 17% occurring only once. Antigen specificity for these receptors is unknown. Input material: central memory CD4+ T cells from blood. These receptors were collected from a man younger than 35 with type 1 diabetes.

This clone was detected ten times or more. The chain is built from TRBV14 and TRBJ2-3; the D is unclear. CDR1 is SGHDN and CDR2 is FVKESK in the germline V gene. The CDR3 covers 12 residues. The V and J ends lost 1 base and 4 bases respectively, with 3 bases between them. In DNA, the CDR3 is TGTGCCAGCAGCCAAGGCCCAGATACGCAGTATTTT. As protein: CASSQGPDTQYF.

The chain couples TRBV4-2 to TRBJ2-7, with a tentative D call TRBD2 (6 bases). V was clipped by 8 bases and J by 0 bases, with 11 bases between them. The germline V gene encodes CDR1 LGHNA and CDR2 YNFKEQ. The CDR3 consists of 13 residues. The CDR3 DNA is TGTGCCAGCGGGGGAGGCAGCTCCTACGAGCAGTACTTC. Protein sequence: CASGGGSSYEQYF.

Of note for this clone: In the same sample, other DNA sequences code for this CDR3. This chain connects TRBV5-1 to TRBJ1-5, with TRBD1 identical over 7 bases. J lost 4 bases, V lost 0 bases, and 4 bases had no gene match. This CDR3 region has 15 residues. Germline V lookup: CDR1 SGHRS, CDR2 YFSETQ. The CDR3 region has the DNA TGCGCCAGCAGCTTGGGACAGGGCGGAAATCAGCCCCAGCATTTT. Amino acids: CASSLGQGGNQPQHF.

This clone was seen a handful of times. The chain carries TRBV20-1 and TRBJ1-1; D ambiguous. This CDR3 spans 11 amino acids. The germline CDR1 and CDR2 sequences are DFQATT and SNEGSKA (reference sequence). V gave up 5 bases and J gave up 7 bases, with 11 bases separating them. As DNA, the CDR3 is TGCAGTGCTCGACACTCGGGTGAAGCTTTCTTT. Its translation: CSARHSGEAFF.

This clone was counted only a few times. V gene TRBV5-4 combines with J gene TRBJ2-1; 13 bases are shared with TRBD2. Trimming at V came to 4 bases and at J to 3 bases, leaving 7 bases not matched to a gene. Germline values: CDR1 SGHNT, CDR2 YYREEE (reference sequence). The CDR3 consists of 17 residues. The CDR3 sequence is CASSVGTSGAYYNEQFF. The CDR3, as DNA: TGTGCCAGCAGCGTTGGGACTAGCGGGGCCTACTACAATGAGCAGTTCTTC.

This chain links TRBV30 with TRBJ2-5, with TRBD2 matching 10 bases. The CDR3 extends over 14 amino acids. Germline V lookup: CDR1 GTSNPN, CDR2 SVGIG (reference sequence). After removal of 3 bases from V and 4 bases from J, the junction contained 5 bases not matched to a gene. The CDR3 here is CAWRPSGSGETQYF. Here the CDR3 DNA reads TGTGCCTGGAGGCCTAGCGGGAGCGGAGAGACCCAGTACTTC.

J is TRBJ2-3 and V is TRBV4-2, with TRBD2 matching 13 bases. CDR1 is LGHNA, CDR2 YNFKEQ, per germline. V lost 5 bases, J lost 0 bases, and 2 bases stayed unmatched. The CDR3 length is 16 residues. Here the CDR3 reads CASSTGLAGSTDTQYF. CDR3 sequence (DNA): TGTGCCAGCAGCACGGGACTAGCGGGAAGCACAGATACGCAGTATTTT.

The rearrangement joins TRBV18 to TRBJ2-7; 7 bases map to TRBD1. V lost 3 bases to trimming and J lost 2 bases; unmatched junction nucleotides: 7. This CDR3 has 15 amino acids. The germline V gene encodes CDR1 KGHSH and CDR2 LQKENI. CDR3 loop: CASSPMRQGAYEQYF. The CDR3 DNA is TGTGCCAGCTCACCGATGAGGCAGGGGGCCTACGAGCAGTACTTC.

The chain carries TRBV5-1 and TRBJ1-2; maybe TRBD1 (5 bases). The CDR3 sequence is 12 residues long. Trimming stripped 4 bases from V and 8 bases from J, with 12 bases between. CDR1 is SGHRS and CDR2 is YFSETQ in the germline V gene. This chain's CDR3 is CASSVAGLGYTF. DNA for the CDR3: TGCGCCAGCAGCGTAGCAGGGCTCGGCTACACCTTC.

This clone was counted only a few times. The rearrangement joins TRBV29-1 to TRBJ1-1; D perhaps matches TRBD1 (6 bases). The length of the CDR3 is 13 residues. Per germline, CDR1 SQVTM and CDR2 ANQGSEA. V was trimmed by 4 bases and J by 1 base, leaving 10 bases between them. The CDR3 here is CSVAGQQNTEAFF. In nucleotides, the CDR3 is TGCAGCGTTGCAGGACAGCAGAACACTGAAGCTTTCTTT.

The V call is TRBV7-2, the J call TRBJ2-7; 9 bases fit TRBD1. This CDR3 is built from 16 residues. The germline V gene encodes CDR1 SGHTA and CDR2 FQGNSA. V trimming: 4 bases; J trimming: 1 base; junction bases outside the gene matches: 8. For the CDR3, the DNA is TGTGCCAGCAGCTACCATCCGGGACAGGGTTCCTACGAGCAGTACTTC. Its protein product is CASSYHPGQGSYEQYF.

There are a few counts of this clone. The J gene is TRBJ2-5, the V gene TRBV7-2; 11 bases fit TRBD2. The CDR3 has 15 amino acids. The ends lost 1 base at V and 5 bases at J; junction bases unmatched: 3. The V gene's germline CDR1 is SGHTA and CDR2 FQGNSA. The CDR3 DNA sequence: TGTGCCAGCAGCTTAGGACTAGCGGGGTGGGAGACCCAGTACTTC. It is translated as CASSLGLAGWETQYF.

This clone occurred a few times. A much larger clonotype is one base distant, so this may be a read error. The V call is TRBV30, the J call TRBJ2-2; TRBD1 might be the D (5 bases). V gave up 3 bases and J gave up 7 bases, with 9 bases separating them. This CDR3 has 12 residues. The germline CDR1 and CDR2 sequences are GTSNPN and SVGIG (reference sequence). The CDR3 coding sequence is TGTGCCTGGAGGCCACAGGTCGGGGAGCTGTTTTTT. It yields the protein CAWRPQVGELFF. Using reference TRBV30 and TRBJ2-2 for the parts outside the CDR3, the full variable domain is SQTIHQWPATLVQPVGSPLSLECTVEGTSNPNLYWYRQAAGRGLQLLFYSVGIGQISSEVPQNLSASRPQDRQFILSSKKLLLSDSGFYLCAWRPQVGELFFGEGSRLTVL.

This clone was counted only a few times. The gene calls are TRBV18 and TRBJ2-7; 10 bases are shared with TRBD1. From germline, CDR1 is KGHSH and CDR2 LQKENI. This CDR3 is built from 15 residues. Unmatched junction bases numbered 3, after V lost 3 bases and J lost 1 base. The CDR3 loop is CASSPKDRGSYEQYF. Written as DNA, the CDR3 is TGTGCCAGCTCACCGAAGGACAGGGGGTCCTACGAGCAGTACTTC.

This clone was observed a few times. V gene TRBV29-1 combines with J gene TRBJ1-2; D possibly corresponds to TRBD1 (5 bases). Trimming took off 4 bases at V and 5 bases at J, with 8 bases between the two ends. This CDR3 has 11 amino acids. The germline gives CDR1 SQVTM, CDR2 ANQGSEA. The CDR3 sequence is CSVARDYGYTF. CDR3 DNA: TGCAGCGTTGCCAGGGATTATGGCTACACCTTC.

This clone came up a few times. Other DNA sequences within the sample encode an identical CDR3. The rearrangement links TRBV11-1 to TRBJ2-7; no clear D gene. The germline V gene encodes CDR1 SGHAT and CDR2 FQDESV (reference sequence). The CDR3 consists of 11 residues. V was trimmed by 3 bases and J by 4 bases, leaving 4 bases between them. As DNA, the CDR3 is TGTGCCAGCAGCTTTTCATACGAGCAGTACTTC. This gives the protein CASSFSYEQYF.